This T cell receptor (beta chain) was documented in a study of blood T cells in healthy people across ages. Notes on the study in general: More naive CD4+ cells and higher diversity marked long-lived donors relative to aged donors. TCR beta diversity per million T cells fell roughly linearly with age.

The V and J ends lost 0 bases and 4 bases respectively, with 13 bases between them. Per the germline V gene, CDR1 is ENHRY and CDR2 is SYGVKD. This CDR3 region has 16 residues. The second PCR ran about 6 to 11 cycles with a sample-barcoded 5' primer and J-beta primers. TCRdb redid the calling of the 5' RACE reads with MiXCR, one entry per CDR3 protein. The sample carries some 1.4 million distinct CDR3 sequences, 42% recorded once. This clonotype was counted between two and nine times. Its antigen is still unknown. Every sample yielded at least 6.5 million isolated PBMCs. The chain employs TRBV10-3 and TRBJ2-1; D gene uncertain. Input material: blood. This clonotype was obtained from a woman in her late teens or twenties in good health. CDR3 coding DNA: TGTGCCATCAGTGAGTCAGTGGGAACCTTGTACAATGAGCAGTTCTTC. As protein: CAISESVGTLYNEQFF.